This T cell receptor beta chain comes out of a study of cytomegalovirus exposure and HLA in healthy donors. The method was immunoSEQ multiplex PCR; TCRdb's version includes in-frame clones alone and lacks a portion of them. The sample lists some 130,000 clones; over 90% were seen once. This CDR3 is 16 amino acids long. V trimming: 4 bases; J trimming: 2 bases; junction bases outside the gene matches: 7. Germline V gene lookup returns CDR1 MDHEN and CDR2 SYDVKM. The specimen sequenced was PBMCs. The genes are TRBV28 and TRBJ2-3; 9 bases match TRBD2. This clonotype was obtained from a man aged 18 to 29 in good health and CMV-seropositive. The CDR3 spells CASSSISGSHTDTQYF. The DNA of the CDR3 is TGTGCCAGCAGTTCCATTAGCGGGAGCCACACAGATACGCAGTATTTT.